The 6 T cell receptor beta chains below all came from one sample that was sequenced in a study of blood T cells in healthy people across ages. A sample-barcoded 5' primer and a J-beta primer mix were used in a second PCR of roughly 6 to 11 cycles. TCRdb reprocessed the 5' RACE reads via MiXCR and lists one record per CDR3 protein. The sample lists 1,300,000 or so distinct CDR3 sequences, 45% to 70% occurring once. The sequencing sample was made of blood. These receptors were taken from a man younger than 35 in good health.

J is TRBJ1-2 and V is TRBV20-1; D gene ambiguous. There are 13 residues in the CDR3. The V end was cut by 6 bases, the J end by 4 bases, with 15 bases between. Germline V gene sequence: CDR1 DFQATT, CDR2 SNEGSKA (reference sequence). The CDR3 loop reads CSATTERVYGYTF. DNA of the CDR3: TGCAGTGCCACTACAGAGAGAGTCTATGGCTACACCTTC.

The rearrangement joins TRBV5-1 to TRBJ2-4; TRBD1 matches 8 bases. The ends lost 4 bases at V and 8 bases at J; junction bases unmatched: 8. The CDR3 covers 14 residues. Germline CDR1 is SGHRS and CDR2 is YFSETQ. DNA of the CDR3: TGCGCCAGCAGCGCGGCAGGGGGCTCAGACATTCAGTACTTC. Its translation: CASSAAGGSDIQYF.

This rearrangement joins TRBV20-1 to TRBJ2-3; D is undetermined. Trimming cost V 3 bases and J 6 bases, with 7 bases left between them. The CDR3 contains 11 residues. Germline V CDR1 and CDR2: DFQATT, SNEGSKA (reference sequence). CDR3 bases: TGCAGTGCTAGGCTGGAGGATACGCAGTATTTT. Translation: CSARLEDTQYF.

The J gene is TRBJ2-5, the V gene TRBV20-1; D ambiguous. The assigned J gene may be wrong: the sequence end matches TRBJ2-7 better. Germline values: CDR1 DFQATT, CDR2 SNEGSKA (reference sequence). The CDR3 sequence is 14 residues long. CDR3 residues: CSASPALRGDEQYF. CDR3 sequence (DNA): TGCAGTGCTAGTCCTGCCCTCCGAGGCGACGAGCAGTACTTC.

The chain carries TRBV2 and TRBJ2-7, with D perhaps matching TRBD1 (5 bases). Trimming shortened V by 0 bases and J by 2 bases, and 8 bases separated the two germline ends. The CDR3 is 14 residues long. The V gene's germline CDR1 is SNHLY and CDR2 FYNNEI. The CDR3 loop is CASSEAGATYEQYF. CDR3 sequence (DNA): TGTGCCAGCAGTGAAGCAGGGGCGACCTACGAGCAGTACTTC.

J is TRBJ2-5 and V is TRBV4-1; D is possibly TRBD2 (6 bases). CDR3 length: 14 residues. Trimming took off 5 bases at V and 4 bases at J, with 14 bases between the two ends. CDR1 and CDR2 from the germline V gene are MGHRA and YSYEKL. CDR3 sequence: CASSERRDGETQYF. CDR3 DNA sequence: TGCGCCAGCAGCGAAAGGCGGGACGGAGAGACCCAGTACTTC.